This entry concerns a single TCR beta chain. This CDR3 is built from 16 residues. Trimming took 1 base from V and 6 from J; bases not matched to a gene: 6. Germline-derived CDR1 and CDR2 are MNHEY and SVGAGI. These donors, healthy bone marrow donors, were studied. PCR primers comprised 60 Vbeta and 13 Jbeta primers. The repertoire was sequenced with immunoSEQ multiplex PCR; TCRdb's copy has only in-frame clones and lacks some. Here the sample table reports about 130,000 clones. The data are from a study of cytomegalovirus exposure and HLA in healthy donors. The V gene is TRBV6-5, the J gene TRBJ1-6; 7 positions match TRBD1. The sample comprised PBMCs. This sequence originates from a man aged 18 to 29 in good health and CMV-seronegative. The CDR3 reads CASSYFQGVGNSPLHF. The CDR3 region has the DNA TGTGCCAGCAGTTACTTCCAGGGGGTGGGTAATTCACCCCTCCACTTT.